This is a list of T cell receptor beta chains from one sample in a study of post-analysis software for immune sequencing data. TCRdb re-analysed the PCR reads in MiXCR, keeping a single row per CDR3 protein. The sample consists of about 810,000 distinct CDR3 sequences, approximately 57% of them appearing once. The specimen was blood. These receptors were taken from a girl under 18 with multiple sclerosis. CDR3s include the opening cysteine and the closing phenylalanine or tryptophan. Fields, in order: J gene, V gene, clone size, D gene, CDR3 DNA, CDR3 protein. A D gene is named only where the DNA matches it firmly. The size entry is marked missing in some rows and otherwise reads once, few, many or a size class.

j_call: TRBJ1-6; v_call: TRBV11-2; clone_size: once; d_call: TRBD1; cdr3_nt: TGTGCCAGCAGCTCGGGACAGAATAATAATTCACCCCTCCACTTT; cdr3_aa: CASSSGQNNNSPLHF
j_call: TRBJ2-4; v_call: TRBV12-3/TRBV12-4; clone_size: few; d_call: TRBD1; cdr3_nt: TGTGCCAGCAGTAAACCCCCGGGACAGCTAGCCAAAAACATTCAGTACTTC; cdr3_aa: CASSKPPGQLAKNIQYF
j_call: TRBJ2-5; v_call: TRBV20-1; clone_size: few; d_call: NA; cdr3_nt: TGCAGTGCTAGGGAGGGGTGGCGAGAGACCCAGTACTTC; cdr3_aa: CSAREGWRETQYF
j_call: TRBJ1-1; v_call: TRBV18; clone_size: NA; d_call: NA; cdr3_nt: TGTGCCAGCTCACCCTTGGGACCGAACACTGAAGCTTTCTTT; cdr3_aa: CASSPLGPNTEAFF
j_call: TRBJ2-1; v_call: TRBV10-3; clone_size: NA; d_call: NA; cdr3_nt: TGTGCCATCAGTGGACTAACCTACAATGAGCAGTTCTTC; cdr3_aa: CAISGLTYNEQFF
j_call: TRBJ1-1; v_call: TRBV12-3/TRBV12-4; clone_size: NA; d_call: NA; cdr3_nt: TGTGCCAGCAGTTTCCTGACAGGGAACACTGAAGCTTTCTTT; cdr3_aa: CASSFLTGNTEAFF
j_call: TRBJ2-7; v_call: TRBV5-4; clone_size: NA; d_call: TRBD2; cdr3_nt: TGTGCCAGCAGCTTGGACGGCGGGGGGAATTACGAGCAGTACTTC; cdr3_aa: CASSLDGGGNYEQYF
j_call: TRBJ2-1; v_call: TRBV7-2; clone_size: NA; d_call: NA; cdr3_nt: TGTGCCAGCAGCTTTATCGGGAGTATCTACAATGAGCAGTTCTTC; cdr3_aa: CASSFIGSIYNEQFF
j_call: TRBJ2-7; v_call: TRBV5-1; clone_size: NA; d_call: NA; cdr3_nt: TGCGCCAGCAGCTTGGCCTGGACAGAGAGCTCCTACGAGCAGTACTTC; cdr3_aa: CASSLAWTESSYEQYF
j_call: TRBJ2-1; v_call: TRBV6-6; clone_size: once; d_call: NA; cdr3_nt: TGTGCCAGCAGTTCCCCTTGTAATGAGCAGTTCTTC; cdr3_aa: CASSSPCNEQFF
j_call: TRBJ2-1; v_call: TRBV7-9; clone_size: NA; d_call: NA; cdr3_nt: TGTGCCAGCAACCCGGGGATGGGAGAGCAGTTCTTC; cdr3_aa: CASNPGMGEQFF
j_call: TRBJ2-7; v_call: TRBV12-3/TRBV12-4; clone_size: NA; d_call: NA; cdr3_nt: TGTGCCAGCAGTCCAGGGCCTCGCAACGAGCAGTACTTC; cdr3_aa: CASSPGPRNEQYF
j_call: TRBJ1-2; v_call: TRBV7-8; clone_size: NA; d_call: NA; cdr3_nt: TGTGCCAGCAGCGCCAGGGTTCTCTATGGCTACACCTTC; cdr3_aa: CASSARVLYGYTF
j_call: TRBJ2-1; v_call: TRBV12-3/TRBV12-4; clone_size: once; d_call: TRBD1; cdr3_nt: TGTGCCAGCAGTTTACTTCGTGGGACAGGGTATGAATACAATGAGCAGTTCTTC; cdr3_aa: CASSLLRGTGYEYNEQFF
j_call: TRBJ2-3; v_call: TRBV7-7; clone_size: NA; d_call: TRBD2; cdr3_nt: TGTGCCAGCAGCGCGGGAGGAGATACGCAGTATTTT; cdr3_aa: CASSAGGDTQYF
j_call: TRBJ2-7; v_call: TRBV20-1; clone_size: NA; d_call: NA; cdr3_nt: TGCAGTGCTGGCCAGCAGGGAATCTCCTACGAGCAGTACTTC; cdr3_aa: CSAGQQGISYEQYF
j_call: TRBJ1-6; v_call: TRBV12-3/TRBV12-4; clone_size: NA; d_call: NA; cdr3_nt: TGTGCCAGCAGTTCACAACTCAGGGGTCGTTCCTACAATTCACCCCTCCACTTT; cdr3_aa: CASSSQLRGRSYNSPLHF
j_call: TRBJ2-5; v_call: TRBV10-3; clone_size: NA; d_call: NA; cdr3_nt: TGTGCCATCAGTGAGTCAAAGCCCTTGGATGGGGAGACCCAGTACTTC; cdr3_aa: CAISESKPLDGETQYF
j_call: TRBJ2-1; v_call: TRBV5-1; clone_size: NA; d_call: NA; cdr3_nt: TGCGCCAGCGGGGGTTCTTGGGTGAGCTCCTACAATGAGCAGTTCTTC; cdr3_aa: CASGGSWVSSYNEQFF
j_call: TRBJ2-7; v_call: TRBV5-4; clone_size: NA; d_call: TRBD1; cdr3_nt: TGTGCCAGCAGCCTAATACCGGGACAGGGACCCTACGAGCAGTACTTC; cdr3_aa: CASSLIPGQGPYEQYF
j_call: TRBJ2-1; v_call: TRBV11-3; clone_size: once; d_call: NA; cdr3_nt: TGTGCCAGCAGCGAATCGGACAGAAATTACAATGAGCAGTTCTTC; cdr3_aa: CASSESDRNYNEQFF
j_call: TRBJ1-2; v_call: TRBV29-1; clone_size: NA; d_call: NA; cdr3_nt: TGCAGCGTTGATCCGGGCGACGACTATGGCTACACCTTC; cdr3_aa: CSVDPGDDYGYTF
j_call: TRBJ1-4; v_call: TRBV11-2; clone_size: few; d_call: NA; cdr3_nt: TGTGCCAGCAGCTTAGGCGCAGGGTGGGATGAAAAACTGTTTTTT; cdr3_aa: CASSLGAGWDEKLFF
j_call: TRBJ2-7; v_call: TRBV12-3/TRBV12-4; clone_size: once; d_call: TRBD1; cdr3_nt: TGTGCCAGCCACCGGGACGGGACAGGGGGCTACGAGCAGTACTTC; cdr3_aa: CASHRDGTGGYEQYF
j_call: TRBJ1-1; v_call: TRBV29-1; clone_size: few; d_call: NA; cdr3_nt: TGCAGCGTCGTTGGCGGGGATCGGGATGAAGCTTTCTTT; cdr3_aa: CSVVGGDRDEAFF
j_call: TRBJ2-3; v_call: TRBV15; clone_size: NA; d_call: NA; cdr3_nt: TGTGCCACCAGCAGAGTAGGTAGCGGCACAGATACGCAGTATTTT; cdr3_aa: CATSRVGSGTDTQYF
j_call: TRBJ1-5; v_call: TRBV27; clone_size: few; d_call: NA; cdr3_nt: TGTGCCAGCAGTCGGCAGGGGTATAGCAATCAGCCCCAGCATTTT; cdr3_aa: CASSRQGYSNQPQHF
j_call: TRBJ2-3; v_call: TRBV29-1; clone_size: NA; d_call: TRBD2; cdr3_nt: TGCAGCGTCCTACCCCTAGCGGGGGGTGGGTATACGCAGTATTTT; cdr3_aa: CSVLPLAGGGYTQYF
j_call: TRBJ2-3; v_call: TRBV4-1; clone_size: NA; d_call: TRBD2; cdr3_nt: TGCGCCAGCAGCCAAGTGGCGGGAGCTAGCACAGATACGCAGTATTTT; cdr3_aa: CASSQVAGASTDTQYF
j_call: TRBJ1-2; v_call: TRBV7-9; clone_size: NA; d_call: NA; cdr3_nt: TGTGCCAGCAGCTTAAGTGCAGACAACTATGGCTACACCTTC; cdr3_aa: CASSLSADNYGYTF
j_call: TRBJ1-2; v_call: TRBV4-1; clone_size: NA; d_call: TRBD1; cdr3_nt: TGCGCCAGCAGCCAAGATGAGGGGGCTACCTTTAACTATGGCTACACCTTC; cdr3_aa: CASSQDEGATFNYGYTF
j_call: TRBJ1-2; v_call: TRBV6-6; clone_size: few; d_call: NA; cdr3_nt: TGTGCCAGCAGTAATCAGGGGACGAAGGACTATGGCTACACCTTC; cdr3_aa: CASSNQGTKDYGYTF
j_call: TRBJ1-2; v_call: TRBV12-3/TRBV12-4; clone_size: few; d_call: TRBD1; cdr3_nt: TGTGCCAGCAGTCCTGGGACAGGGAATGGCTACACCTTC; cdr3_aa: CASSPGTGNGYTF
j_call: TRBJ2-1; v_call: TRBV12-3/TRBV12-4; clone_size: few; d_call: TRBD1; cdr3_nt: TGTGCCAGCAGTTTAGGGAGAGGGACAGTTGCTAAGGACAATGAGCAGTTCTTC; cdr3_aa: CASSLGRGTVAKDNEQFF
j_call: TRBJ2-1; v_call: TRBV7-2; clone_size: NA; d_call: TRBD2; cdr3_nt: TGTGCCAGCAGCTTATCGACTAGCGGGAGGGGCGAGCAGTTCTTC; cdr3_aa: CASSLSTSGRGEQFF
j_call: TRBJ2-3; v_call: TRBV20-1; clone_size: NA; d_call: TRBD2; cdr3_nt: TGCAGTGCTAGAGGCCTAGCGGGAGGAGATACGCAGTATTTT; cdr3_aa: CSARGLAGGDTQYF
j_call: TRBJ1-2; v_call: TRBV20-1; clone_size: NA; d_call: NA; cdr3_nt: TGCGGGGCCGCAGGGGCTAACTATGGCTACACCTTC; cdr3_aa: CGAAGANYGYTF
j_call: TRBJ2-1; v_call: TRBV24-1; clone_size: few; d_call: TRBD2; cdr3_nt: TGTGCCACCAGTGACGGGGGGTACAATGAGCAGTTCTTC; cdr3_aa: CATSDGGYNEQFF
j_call: TRBJ1-2; v_call: TRBV29-1; clone_size: NA; d_call: NA; cdr3_nt: TGCAGCGTTGAAGATTTAGGGGGTACTAACTATGGCTACACCTTC; cdr3_aa: CSVEDLGGTNYGYTF
j_call: TRBJ2-3; v_call: TRBV7-3; clone_size: NA; d_call: NA; cdr3_nt: TGTGCCAGCAGCCCGACGAGGACAGCAGATACGCAGTATTTT; cdr3_aa: CASSPTRTADTQYF
j_call: TRBJ1-2; v_call: TRBV29-1; clone_size: NA; d_call: NA; cdr3_nt: TGCAGCGTTGTCATGAGACTGACGGGAGAGTTCTATGGCTACACCTTC; cdr3_aa: CSVVMRLTGEFYGYTF